This T cell receptor (beta chain) was obtained from a study of T cell responses to AZD1222 COVID-19 vaccine. Across the whole study: Both about-4-week and about-12-week second-dose recipients were combined. Regarding the study as a whole: Compared with day 0, the breadth and depth of the Spike-specific TCR repertoire rose significantly after two doses of AZD1222. No repertoire was sampled before or during the peak T cell response, only after it.

Some clones are missing from TCRdb's copy, which holds only in-frame ones; the method was immunoSEQ multiplex PCR. The sample has some 110,000 clones, around nine tenths seen once. In the case of this clone: Its cognate antigen is unknown.

The sample was peripheral blood, taken on day 0 of AZD1222 vaccination. This clonotype originated in an adult in good health.

CDR3 DNA: TGCGCCAGCAGCCAGAGTCCCTACGAGCAGTACTTC. This encodes CASSQSPYEQYF. The chain couples TRBV4-3 to TRBJ2-7; no clear D. V lost 3 bases, J lost 2 bases, and 5 bases lay in between. This CDR3 has 12 amino acids. The germline V gene has CDR1 LGHNA and CDR2 YSLEER.